Listed below are T cell receptor beta chains from one sample, sequenced in a study of OX40 agonist ivuxolimab in advanced cancers. The assay was immunoSEQ multiplex PCR, and TCRdb's table has in-frame clones only and misses some. The sample carries 70,000 or so clones, approximately 90% recorded once. The input for sequencing was CD4+ or CD8+ T cells sorted from blood, taken in a trial of the OX40 agonist ivuxolimab. These receptors were collected from an adult with an advanced solid tumor such as melanoma, head and neck, liver or kidney cancer. CDR3s include the opening cysteine and the closing phenylalanine or tryptophan. The D gene is left open where the match is weak. Clone size appears in some rows only: once, few, many, or a class for an expanded clone.

v_gene	d_gene	abundance	j_gene	CDR3nt	CDR3aa
TRBV27	.	.	TRBJ1-1	TGTGCCAGCAGCTCGTTCCAGGCGAACACTGAAGCTTTCTTT	CASSSFQANTEAFF
TRBV5-6	.	.	TRBJ2-6	TGTGCCAGCAGCCCACCCGGGGGACGGATTATCTCTGGGGCCAACGTCCTGACTTTC	CASSPPGGRIISGANVLTF
TRBV6-1	.	.	TRBJ2-4	TGTGCCAGCAGTGAAGGAGGTCTCTGGGGAGCCAAAAACATTCAGTACTTC	CASSEGGLWGAKNIQYF
TRBV5-1	.	.	TRBJ1-5	TGCGCCAGCAGCTTGGAGGGCAGGGTGGGAGGCAATCAGCCCCAGCATTTT	CASSLEGRVGGNQPQHF
TRBV15	.	.	TRBJ1-2	TGTGCCACCTTGAGCCGGGTTGGCTACACCTTC	CATLSRVGYTF
TRBV2	TRBD1	.	TRBJ2-7	TGTGCCGGGAAGTTCGGGACAGGGATGGACGAGCAGTACTTC	CAGKFGTGMDEQYF
TRBV9	TRBD2	.	TRBJ2-1	TGTGCCAGCAGCGCGGGACTAGCGCCCTACAATGAGCAGTTCTTC	CASSAGLAPYNEQFF
TRBV14	.	.	TRBJ1-4	TGTGCCAGCAGCCCCAGAGGTCCGCATGAAAAACTGTTTTTT	CASSPRGPHEKLFF
TRBV30	TRBD1	.	TRBJ1-2	TGTGCCTGGAGTGGGGGGACAGGCTATGGCTACACCTTC	CAWSGGTGYGYTF
TRBV15	.	once	TRBJ1-5	TGTGCCACCAGCAGAGAAAGTCAGCCCCAGCATTTT	CATSRESQPQHF
TRBV5-1	TRBD2	.	TRBJ2-1	TGCGCCAGCAGCGCCAGCGGGGCAGGGTTTCACAATGAGCAGTTCTTC	CASSASGAGFHNEQFF
TRBV19	TRBD1	.	TRBJ2-1	TGTGCCAGTAGACCGGGACAGGGTTCCTACAATGAGCAGTTCTTC	CASRPGQGSYNEQFF
TRBV7-9	.	few	TRBJ1-3	TGTGCCAGCAGCTCCCCGCGACAGCTTTCTGGAAACACCATATATTTT	CASSSPRQLSGNTIYF
TRBV18	TRBD1	.	TRBJ1-1	TGTGCCAGCTCACGGGACCCGGGACAGGGTACCACTGAAGCTTTCTTT	CASSRDPGQGTTEAFF
TRBV6-6	TRBD1	.	TRBJ2-7	TGTGCCAGCAGTAGACAGGGCACCTACGAGCAGTACTTC	CASSRQGTYEQYF
TRBV29-1	TRBD1	.	TRBJ2-2	TGCAGCGTCTCTCCGACAGGGACCGGGGAGCTGTTTTTT	CSVSPTGTGELFF
TRBV2	TRBD2	once	TRBJ2-7	TGTGCCAGCTACTCTAGCGGGAGAGCCCACGAGCAGTACTTC	CASYSSGRAHEQYF
TRBV5-6	.	.	TRBJ2-2	TGTGCCAGCAGCTTGGCCGGGGTTCTCGGGGAGCTGTTTTTT	CASSLAGVLGELFF
TRBV21-1	.	.	TRBJ2-1	TGTGCCAGCAGCTCTCAGGGGCCCCCTTGCAATGAGCAGTTCTTC	CASSSQGPPCNEQFF
TRBV29-1	.	.	TRBJ1-3	TGCAGCGTTGACGCCGGAAACACCATATATTTT	CSVDAGNTIYF
TRBV29-1	.	.	TRBJ1-5	TGCAGCGTGAGCGATCAGGGTTTGCCCCAGCATTTT	CSVSDQGLPQHF
TRBV7-2	TRBD2	.	TRBJ2-1	TGTGCCAGCAGCTTGACTAGCGGGATCTACAATGAGCAGTTCTTC	CASSLTSGIYNEQFF
TRBV15	TRBD2	.	TRBJ2-1	TGTGCCACCAGCGGAGGACTAGCGGGAGTCGTGCGGTACAATGAGCAGTTCTTC	CATSGGLAGVVRYNEQFF
TRBV7-9	.	.	TRBJ2-7	TGTGCCAGCAGCTTAGGTACGGTGGATCACGAGCAGTACTTC	CASSLGTVDHEQYF
TRBV6-6	TRBD1	once	TRBJ1-5	TGTGCCAGCAGTTACTCGGGGACAGGAAATCAGCCCCAGCATTTT	CASSYSGTGNQPQHF
TRBV5-6	TRBD2	.	TRBJ2-1	TGTGCCAGCAGCGTTCCGGGACTAGCGTCCTACAATGAGCAGTTCTTC	CASSVPGLASYNEQFF
TRBV19	TRBD2	.	TRBJ2-3	TGTGCCAGTAGCACGTCGCGGGCCGGCGGGGGAAGCACAGATACGCAGTATTTT	CASSTSRAGGGSTDTQYF
TRBV7-3	.	.	TRBJ2-1	TGTGCCAGCAGCTTATCCGGGCCTTACAATGAGCAGTTCTTC	CASSLSGPYNEQFF
TRBV30	.	.	TRBJ1-1	TGTGCCTGGAGTTCGGGGTCGTCCGTTATGAACACTGAAGCTTTCTTT	CAWSSGSSVMNTEAFF